The present TCR beta chain was sequenced within a study of technical replicates of blood from several donors. CDR1 SGHTA and CDR2 FQGNSA come from the germline V gene. The CDR3 has 14 residues. Trimming cost V 5 bases and J 6 bases, with 13 bases left between them. Clones were read by immunoSEQ multiplex PCR, and TCRdb kept only the in-frame ones, dropping some. The sample carries around 65,000 clones, around 87% recorded once. This TCR was sampled from a human donor in good health. Some clones in this sample may be carry-over from other donors' samples. The chain combines TRBV7-2 with TRBJ2-2, with unresolved D. Sequencing was done on a sample of PBMCs. CDR3 DNA sequence: TGTGCCAGCAGCCGAGCCTCTAGATCCGGGGAGCTGTTTTTT. Translated: CASSRASRSGELFF.